The sequence of this T cell receptor beta chain was determined in a study of T cells after posttransplantation cyclophosphamide. Findings and caveats of the study: Skin or GI-infiltrating T cells shared few TRB sequences with blood. Later blood repertoires were often dominated by clones from the donor CD8+ memory compartment.

Treatment was busulfan-fludarabine conditioning, a marrow graft, and cyclophosphamide on days +3 and +4. The germline CDR1 and CDR2 sequences are SGHNT and YYREEE (reference sequence). With V trimmed by 4 bases and J by 2 bases, 7 bases remained unmatched. The CDR3 contains 15 residues. Concerning this clone itself: Its target is unknown.

The assay was immunoSEQ multiplex PCR, and TCRdb's table has in-frame clones only and misses some. The data hold over 9,000 clones, with 80% to 90% observed a single time. The sequencing used PBMCs, collected after allogeneic stem cell transplant with posttransplant cyclophosphamide. V gene TRBV5-4 combines with J gene TRBJ2-3, with 7 bases lining up with TRBD2. The receptor comes from a female patient aged 50-60 years who received an allogeneic stem cell transplant from a related donor, was CMV-positive, and had no GVHD. Among the T cells, some may be from the graft donor. CDR3 sequence reads: CASSREAGITDTQYF. In DNA form, the CDR3 reads TGTGCCAGCAGCCGGGAAGCGGGGATCACAGATACGCAGTATTTT.